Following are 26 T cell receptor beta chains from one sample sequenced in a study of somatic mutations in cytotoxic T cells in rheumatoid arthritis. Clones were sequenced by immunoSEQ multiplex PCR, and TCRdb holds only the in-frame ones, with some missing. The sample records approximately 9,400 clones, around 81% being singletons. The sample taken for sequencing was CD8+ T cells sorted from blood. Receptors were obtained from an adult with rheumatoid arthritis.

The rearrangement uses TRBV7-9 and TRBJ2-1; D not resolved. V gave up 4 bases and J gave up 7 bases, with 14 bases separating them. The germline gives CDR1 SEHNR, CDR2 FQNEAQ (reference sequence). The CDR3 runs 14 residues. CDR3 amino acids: CASSSLDGENEQFF. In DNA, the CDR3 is TGTGCCAGCAGCTCCCTGGACGGTGAGAATGAGCAGTTCTTC.

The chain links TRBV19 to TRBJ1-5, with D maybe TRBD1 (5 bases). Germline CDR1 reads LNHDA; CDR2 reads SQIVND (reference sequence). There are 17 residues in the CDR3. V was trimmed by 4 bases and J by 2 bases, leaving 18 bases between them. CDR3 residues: CASSTLPPGQGNQPQHF. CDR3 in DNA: TGTGCCAGTAGTACCCTCCCTCCGGGGCAGGGCAATCAGCCCCAGCATTTT.

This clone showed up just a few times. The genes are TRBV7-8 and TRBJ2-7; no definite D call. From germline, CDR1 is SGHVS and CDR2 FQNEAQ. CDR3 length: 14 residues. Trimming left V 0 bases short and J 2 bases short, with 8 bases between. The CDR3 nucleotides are TGTGCCAGCAGCTTAGCACCCAGCCCCTACGAGCAGTACTTC. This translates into CASSLAPSPYEQYF.

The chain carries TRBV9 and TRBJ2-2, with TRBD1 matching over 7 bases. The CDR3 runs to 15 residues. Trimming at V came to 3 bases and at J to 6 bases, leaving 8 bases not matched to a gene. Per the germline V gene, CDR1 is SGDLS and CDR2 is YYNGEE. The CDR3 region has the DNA TGTGCCAGCAGCGCGGCCACCGGGACAGCCGGGGAGCTGTTTTTT. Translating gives CASSAATGTAGELFF.

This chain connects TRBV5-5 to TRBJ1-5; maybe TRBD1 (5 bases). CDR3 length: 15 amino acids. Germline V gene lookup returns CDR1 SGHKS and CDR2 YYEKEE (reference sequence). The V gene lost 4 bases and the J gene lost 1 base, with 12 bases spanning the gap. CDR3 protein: CASSRLQESNQPQHF. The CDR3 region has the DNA TGTGCCAGCAGCAGACTACAGGAGAGCAATCAGCCCCAGCATTTT.

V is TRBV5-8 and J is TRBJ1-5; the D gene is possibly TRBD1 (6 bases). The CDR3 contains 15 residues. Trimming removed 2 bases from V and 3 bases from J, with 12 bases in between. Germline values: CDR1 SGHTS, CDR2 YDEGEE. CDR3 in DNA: TGTGCCAGCAGCTTTGGAACAGGGCCCAATCAGCCCCAGCATTTT. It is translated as CASSFGTGPNQPQHF.

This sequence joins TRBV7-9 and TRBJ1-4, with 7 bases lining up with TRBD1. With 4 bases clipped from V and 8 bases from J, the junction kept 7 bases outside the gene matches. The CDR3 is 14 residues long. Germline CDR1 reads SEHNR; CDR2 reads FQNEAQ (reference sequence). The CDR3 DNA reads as TGTGCCAGCAGCTCCCGGGACAGACAGGAAAAACTGTTTTTT. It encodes CASSSRDRQEKLFF.

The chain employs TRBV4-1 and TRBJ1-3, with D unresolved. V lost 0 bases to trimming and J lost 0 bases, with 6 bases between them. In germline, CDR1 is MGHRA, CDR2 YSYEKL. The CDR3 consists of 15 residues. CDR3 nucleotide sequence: TGCGCCAGCAGCCAAGAAGAGCTCTCTGGAAACACCATATATTTT. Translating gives CASSQEELSGNTIYF.

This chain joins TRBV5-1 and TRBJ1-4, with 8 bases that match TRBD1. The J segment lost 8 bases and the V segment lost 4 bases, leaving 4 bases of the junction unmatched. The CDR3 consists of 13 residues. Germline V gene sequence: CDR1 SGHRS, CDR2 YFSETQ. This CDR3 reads CASSGQGGEKLFF. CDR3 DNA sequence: TGCGCCAGCAGCGGACAGGGTGGAGAAAAACTGTTTTTT.

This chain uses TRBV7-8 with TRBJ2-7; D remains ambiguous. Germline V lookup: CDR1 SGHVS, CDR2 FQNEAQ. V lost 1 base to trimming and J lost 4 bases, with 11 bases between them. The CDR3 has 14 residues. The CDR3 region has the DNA TGTGCCAGCAGCTTAGAGCATGCAGAGTACGAGCAGTACTTC. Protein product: CASSLEHAEYEQYF.

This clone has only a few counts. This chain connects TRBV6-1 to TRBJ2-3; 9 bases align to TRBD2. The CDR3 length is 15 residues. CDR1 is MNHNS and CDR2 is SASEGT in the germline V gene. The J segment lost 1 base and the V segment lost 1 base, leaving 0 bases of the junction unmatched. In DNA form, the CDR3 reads TGTGCCAGCAGTGAAGTAGCGGGGGGCACAGATACGCAGTATTTT. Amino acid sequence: CASSEVAGGTDTQYF.

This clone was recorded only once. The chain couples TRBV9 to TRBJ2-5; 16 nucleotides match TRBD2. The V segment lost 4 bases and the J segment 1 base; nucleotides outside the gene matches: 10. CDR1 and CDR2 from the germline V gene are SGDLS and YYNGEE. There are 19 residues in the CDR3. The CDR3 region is CASSPTGGTSGGVQETQYF. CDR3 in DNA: TGTGCCAGCAGCCCGACGGGTGGGACTAGCGGGGGGGTCCAAGAGACCCAGTACTTC.

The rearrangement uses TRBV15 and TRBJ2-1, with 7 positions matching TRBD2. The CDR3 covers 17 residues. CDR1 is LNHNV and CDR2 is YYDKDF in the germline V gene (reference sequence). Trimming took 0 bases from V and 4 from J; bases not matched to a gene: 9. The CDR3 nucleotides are TGTGCCACCAGCAGAGATCCGGCTAGCGGATATTACAATGAGCAGTTCTTC. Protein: CATSRDPASGYYNEQFF.

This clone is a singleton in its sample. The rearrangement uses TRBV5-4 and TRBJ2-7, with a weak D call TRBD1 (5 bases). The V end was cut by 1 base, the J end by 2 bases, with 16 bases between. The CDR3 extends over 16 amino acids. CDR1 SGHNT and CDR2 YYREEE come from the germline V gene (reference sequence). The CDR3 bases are TGTGCCAGCAGCTTGAGAGGACAACCCTTTACCTACGAGCAGTACTTC. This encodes CASSLRGQPFTYEQYF.

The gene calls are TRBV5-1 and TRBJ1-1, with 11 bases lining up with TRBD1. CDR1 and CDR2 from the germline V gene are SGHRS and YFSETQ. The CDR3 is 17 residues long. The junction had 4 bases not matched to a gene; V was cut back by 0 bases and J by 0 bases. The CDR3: CASSLGTGGWMNTEAFF. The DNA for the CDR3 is TGCGCCAGCAGCTTGGGGACAGGGGGCTGGATGAACACTGAAGCTTTCTTT.

The CDR3 DNA follows: TGTGCCAGCAGCTACATAGGGAGATCGAACACCGGGGAGCTGTTTTTT. Its protein is CASSYIGRSNTGELFF. The chain couples TRBV7-6 to TRBJ2-2; the D gene is possibly TRBD2 (5 bases). The V end lost 4 bases, the J end lost 0 bases, and 12 bases lay between the germline ends. Germline V gene data show CDR1 as SGHVS and CDR2 as FNYEAQ. The CDR3 loop spans 16 amino acids.

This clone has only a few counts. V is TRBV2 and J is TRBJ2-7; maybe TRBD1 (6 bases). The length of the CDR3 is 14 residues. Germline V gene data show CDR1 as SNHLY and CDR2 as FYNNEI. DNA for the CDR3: TGTGCTACATCCGGGGCAGGGGTCAGCTACGAGCAGTACTTC. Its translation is CATSGAGVSYEQYF.

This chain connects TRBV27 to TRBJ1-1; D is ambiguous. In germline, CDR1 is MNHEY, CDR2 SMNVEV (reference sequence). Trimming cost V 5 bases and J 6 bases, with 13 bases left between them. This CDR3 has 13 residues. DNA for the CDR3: TGTGCCAGCAGTGTCGCTCTCGGCCCTGAAGCTTTCTTT. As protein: CASSVALGPEAFF.

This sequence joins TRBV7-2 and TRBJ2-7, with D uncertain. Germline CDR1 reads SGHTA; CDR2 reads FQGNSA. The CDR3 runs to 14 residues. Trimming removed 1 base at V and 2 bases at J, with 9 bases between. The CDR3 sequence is CASSLEVGAYEQYF. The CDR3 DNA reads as TGTGCCAGCAGCTTAGAGGTCGGCGCCTACGAGCAGTACTTC.

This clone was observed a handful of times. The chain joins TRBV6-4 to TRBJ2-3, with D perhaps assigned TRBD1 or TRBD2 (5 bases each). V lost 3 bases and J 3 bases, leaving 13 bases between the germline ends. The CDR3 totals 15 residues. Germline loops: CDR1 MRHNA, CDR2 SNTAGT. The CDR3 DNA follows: TGTGCCAGCAGTGAACTTGGGGGTGGGACAGATACGCAGTATTTT. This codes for CASSELGGGTDTQYF.

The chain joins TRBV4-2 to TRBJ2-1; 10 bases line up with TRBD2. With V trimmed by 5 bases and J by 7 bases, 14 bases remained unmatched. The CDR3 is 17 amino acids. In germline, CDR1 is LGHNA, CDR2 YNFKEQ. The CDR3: CASSNHPSGGPGNEQFF. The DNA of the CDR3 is TGTGCCAGCAGCAACCACCCTAGCGGGGGCCCGGGGAATGAGCAGTTCTTC.

The CDR3 spells CASSSFSSREQFF. CDR3 DNA sequence: TGTGCCAGCAGCTCCTTTAGTAGCCGTGAGCAGTTCTTC. This chain joins TRBV7-3 and TRBJ2-1; D gene unclear. V was trimmed by 4 bases and J by 9 bases, leaving 13 bases between them. The CDR3 runs to 13 residues. Germline values: CDR1 SGHTA, CDR2 FQGTGA.

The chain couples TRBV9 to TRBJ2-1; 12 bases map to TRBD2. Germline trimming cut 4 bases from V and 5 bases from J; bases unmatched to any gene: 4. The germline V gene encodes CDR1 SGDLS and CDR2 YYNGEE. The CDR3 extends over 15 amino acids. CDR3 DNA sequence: TGTGCCAGCAGCCCCGCTAGCGGGGGGGACAATGAGCAGTTCTTC. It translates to CASSPASGGDNEQFF.

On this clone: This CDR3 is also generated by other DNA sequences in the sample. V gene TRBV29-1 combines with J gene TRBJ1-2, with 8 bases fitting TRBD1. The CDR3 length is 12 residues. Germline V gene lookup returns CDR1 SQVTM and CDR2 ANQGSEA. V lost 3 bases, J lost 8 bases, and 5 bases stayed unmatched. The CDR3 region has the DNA TGCAGCGTTGAGACAGGGGTCGGCGGCTACACCTTC. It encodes CSVETGVGGYTF.

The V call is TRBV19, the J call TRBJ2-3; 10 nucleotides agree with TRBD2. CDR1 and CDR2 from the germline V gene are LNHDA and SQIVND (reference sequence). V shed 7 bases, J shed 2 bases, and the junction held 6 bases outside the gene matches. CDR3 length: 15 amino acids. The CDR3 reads CASTVGTSDTDTQYF. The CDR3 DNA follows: TGTGCCAGTACCGTGGGGACTAGCGACACAGATACGCAGTATTTT.

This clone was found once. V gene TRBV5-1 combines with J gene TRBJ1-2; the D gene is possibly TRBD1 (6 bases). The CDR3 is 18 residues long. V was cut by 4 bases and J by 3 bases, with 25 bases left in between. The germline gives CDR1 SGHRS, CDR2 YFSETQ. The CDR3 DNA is TGCGCCAGCAGCCCGGACGGGGGCCTCTTATCTCTTGACTATGGCTACACCTTC. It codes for CASSPDGGLLSLDYGYTF. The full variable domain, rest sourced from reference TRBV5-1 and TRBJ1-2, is KAGVTQTPRYLIKTRGQQVTLSCSPISGHRSVSWYQQTPGQGLQFLFEYFSETQRNKGNFPGRFSGRQFSNSRSEMNVSTLELGDSALYLCASSPDGGLLSLDYGYTFGSGTRLTVV.